Below are 23 T cell receptor beta chains sequenced from a single sample in a study of CD8+CD57+ T cells in acquired aplastic anemia. Genomic DNA templated the TCR beta VDJ and CDR3 profiling. MiXCR, run by TCRdb on the reads, gives a single entry per CDR3 protein. This sample has about 160,000 distinct CDR3 sequences, with 71% found just once. Patients who underwent sequencing had shown CD8+CD57+ cell expansion by flow cytometry. Input material: sorted CD4+, CD8+, or CD8+CD57+ T cells (not recorded which) from PBMCs. Receptor source: a human donor with aplastic anemia.

V is TRBV15 and J is TRBJ1-4, with D uncertain. V was clipped by 0 bases and J by 7 bases, with 21 bases between them. Germline CDR1 is LNHNV and CDR2 is YYDKDF (reference sequence). CDR3 length: 18 amino acids. CDR3 DNA: TGTGCCACCAGCAGAGATGTTTCGGTTCGCCTACCCGGTGAAAAACTGTTTTTT. This encodes CATSRDVSVRLPGEKLFF.

In DNA, the CDR3 is TGCAGTGCTAGAGATCAGGCAGGGGCCTCCTACGAGCAGTACTTC. Protein sequence: CSARDQAGASYEQYF. The J gene is TRBJ2-7, the V gene TRBV20-1; D is perhaps TRBD1 (6 bases). Per the germline V gene, CDR1 is DFQATT and CDR2 is SNEGSKA (reference sequence). Trimming pared 0 bases from V and 0 bases from J, leaving 12 bases between. This CDR3 has 15 residues.

Concerning this clonotype itself: Here the CDR3 omits its conserved ending phenylalanine or tryptophan, so a read error is the likely source. This chain links TRBV7-9 with TRBJ2-5; TRBD1 matches at 7 bases. Germline CDR1 and CDR2: SEHNR and FQNEAQ (reference sequence). The CDR3 contains 14 residues. With V trimmed by 5 bases and J by 11 bases, 14 bases remained unmatched. The CDR3 DNA reads TGTGCCAGCAGCCCCGCCGACAGGGTGGGAGAGCAGTACCTC. The encoded protein is CASSPADRVGEQYL.

This chain connects TRBV25-1 to TRBJ2-2, with 11 bases that match TRBD1. The CDR3 has 20 amino acids. CDR1 and CDR2 from the germline V gene are MGHDK and SYGVNS. Unmatched junction bases numbered 13, after V lost 3 bases and J lost 1 base. In nucleotides, the CDR3 is TGTGCCAGCAGTGAGTTGGCCCCGGGAGGGACAGGGGGGAACACCGGGGAGCTGTTTTTT. Translated: CASSELAPGGTGGNTGELFF.

The chain joins TRBV20-1 to TRBJ2-7, with TRBD2 as a possible D gene (7 bases). CDR3 length equals 17 residues. Trimming took off 0 bases at V and 0 bases at J, with 18 bases between the two ends. CDR1 DFQATT and CDR2 SNEGSKA come from the germline V gene (reference sequence). For the CDR3, the DNA is TGCAGTGCTAGAGAGGGGGGGCGGGCACCCCACTCCTACGAGCAGTACTTC. Amino acids: CSAREGGRAPHSYEQYF.

V is TRBV7-6 and J is TRBJ2-1; D call uncertain. CDR3 length: 16 amino acids. V lost 5 bases and J lost 5, with 19 bases in between. Germline V gene lookup returns CDR1 SGHVS and CDR2 FNYEAQ. The chain's CDR3 is CASSPYVSTVDNEQFF. CDR3 DNA sequence: TGTGCCAGCAGCCCGTACGTCAGCACAGTGGACAATGAGCAGTTCTTC.

This sequence joins TRBV20-1 and TRBJ2-4; D remains ambiguous. The CDR3 covers 14 residues. Germline values: CDR1 DFQATT, CDR2 SNEGSKA (reference sequence). The V end was cut by 3 bases, the J end by 6 bases, with 15 bases between. The chain's CDR3 is CSASFRAGANIQYF. CDR3 sequence (DNA): TGCAGTGCTAGCTTTCGGGCAGGCGCAAACATTCAGTACTTC.

The chain joins TRBV20-1 to TRBJ2-7, with 8 bases aligning to TRBD1. Germline CDR1 DFQATT, CDR2 SNEGSKA (reference sequence). The V gene end was trimmed by 7 bases and the J gene end by 5 bases; junction bases not matched to a gene: 10. CDR3 length: 13 amino acids. CDR3 residues: CSESRAGGNEQYF. DNA for the CDR3: TGCAGTGAGTCGAGGGCAGGGGGCAACGAGCAGTACTTC.

The chain joins TRBV7-8 to TRBJ2-3, with D perhaps TRBD1 (6 bases). The CDR3 length is 14 residues. Trimming removed 5 bases from V and 4 bases from J, with 13 bases in between. Germline assignment: CDR1 SGHVS and CDR2 FQNEAQ. The CDR3: CASSATGRADTQYF. The CDR3 coding sequence is TGTGCCAGCAGCGCAACAGGGCGTGCAGATACGCAGTATTTT.

This chain joins TRBV2 and TRBJ2-7; D is possibly TRBD2 (5 bases). Germline values: CDR1 SNHLY, CDR2 FYNNEI. V was clipped by 6 bases and J by 4 bases, with 13 bases between them. This CDR3 spans 13 amino acids. The CDR3 region is CASSGVGIYEQYF. CDR3 nucleotides: TGTGCCAGCAGCGGGGTAGGAATTTACGAGCAGTACTTC.

Details on this clonotype: An end of the junction does not agree with germline; a read error may underlie this. The J gene is TRBJ2-6, the V gene TRBV5-5; D is ambiguous. The CDR3 is 13 residues long. CDR1 is SGHKS and CDR2 is YYEKEE in the germline V gene (reference sequence). CDR3 region: CAGSSTGANVLTF. The CDR3 DNA reads TGTGCCGGCAGCTCGACAGGGGCCAACGTCCTGACTTTC.

This clonotype was detected only a few times. The chain couples TRBV25-1 to TRBJ2-7, with 8 bases identical to TRBD1. The ends lost 6 bases at V and 3 bases at J; junction bases unmatched: 1. The CDR3 is made up of 12 amino acids. In germline, CDR1 is MGHDK, CDR2 SYGVNS. The CDR3 reads CASRDRVYEQYF. CDR3 nucleotides: TGTGCCAGCAGGGACAGGGTCTACGAGCAGTACTTC.

This chain uses TRBV20-1 with TRBJ2-3; the match to TRBD2 covers 7 bases. Losses at the gene ends were 0 bases for V and 1 base for J; bases not matched to a gene: 4. Germline CDR1 is DFQATT and CDR2 is SNEGSKA (reference sequence). The CDR3 contains 15 residues. In DNA, the CDR3 is TGCAGTGCTAGAGATTTCGCGGGGGGCACAGATACGCAGTATTTT. Protein: CSARDFAGGTDTQYF.

The V gene is TRBV2, the J gene TRBJ2-2, with 9 nucleotides matching TRBD1. Looked up from germline, CDR1 is SNHLY and CDR2 is FYNNEI. Trimming cost V 5 bases and J 8 bases; bases outside gene matches: 6. The CDR3 extends over 14 amino acids. DNA of the CDR3: TGTGCCAGCAGTCAACAGGGGGCGGTGGGGGAGCTGTTTTTT. Its translation: CASSQQGAVGELFF.

This sequence joins TRBV20-1 and TRBJ2-5; D possibly matches TRBD1 or TRBD2 (5 bases each). CDR1 DFQATT and CDR2 SNEGSKA come from the germline V gene (reference sequence). The CDR3 extends over 13 amino acids. V dropped 6 bases and J dropped 5 bases, with 16 bases sitting between them. The DNA of the CDR3 is TGCAGTGCCCTGGGGACGTCGCGGGAGACCCAGTACTTC. This sequence encodes CSALGTSRETQYF.

The V gene is TRBV24-1, the J gene TRBJ2-5, with D possibly TRBD1 on 5 matching bases. The CDR3 extends over 14 amino acids. CDR1 KGHDR and CDR2 SFDVKD come from the germline V gene. Trimming left V 3 bases short and J 5 bases short, with 12 bases between. In nucleotides, the CDR3 is TGTGCCACCAGTGATCCCAGGGCTGTGGAGACCCAGTACTTC. Residues: CATSDPRAVETQYF.

The chain combines TRBV11-3 with TRBJ2-5, with a tentative D call TRBD2 (6 bases). The germline V gene has CDR1 SGHNT and CDR2 YENEEA. The CDR3 has 14 residues. Trimming left V 5 bases short and J 3 bases short, with 13 bases between. The CDR3 is CASSPEGLEETQYF. The CDR3 DNA reads as TGTGCCAGCAGCCCCGAGGGACTTGAAGAGACCCAGTACTTC.

The chain couples TRBV9 to TRBJ1-3; D is ambiguous. CDR1 is SGDLS and CDR2 is YYNGEE in the germline V gene. The V and J ends lost 0 bases and 1 base respectively, with 8 bases between them. The CDR3 spans 15 residues. CDR3 sequence (DNA): TGTGCCAGCAGCGTAGACAGAATGTCTGGAAACACCATATATTTT. Translated: CASSVDRMSGNTIYF.

The genes are TRBV24-1 and TRBJ1-2; D is unclear. Germline V gives CDR1 KGHDR, CDR2 SFDVKD. The CDR3 length is 15 residues. V shed 3 bases and J shed 6 bases, with 16 bases lying between them. The CDR3 protein is CATSDTTTRRDGYTF. For the CDR3, the DNA is TGTGCCACCAGTGATACGACGACCAGACGGGATGGCTACACCTTC.

V is TRBV20-1 and J is TRBJ2-1, with 10 nucleotides matching TRBD2. CDR3 length: 12 residues. The V and J ends lost 5 bases and 13 bases, in that order; junction bases with no gene match: 8. Per germline, CDR1 DFQATT and CDR2 SNEGSKA (reference sequence). CDR3 region: CSAWGTSAEQFF. DNA of the CDR3: TGCAGTGCTTGGGGGACTAGCGCGGAACAGTTCTTC.

This clonotype was observed at least ten times. The J gene is TRBJ2-7, the V gene TRBV20-1; a possible D gene is TRBD2 (5 bases). Trimming stripped 5 bases from V and 3 bases from J, with 20 bases between. Germline assignment: CDR1 DFQATT and CDR2 SNEGSKA (reference sequence). The CDR3 has 15 residues. The CDR3 spells CSAVSGGSGYYEQYF. The CDR3 DNA is TGCAGTGCTGTATCCGGAGGCAGCGGATACTACGAGCAGTACTTC.

This sequence joins TRBV5-1 and TRBJ2-3; D remains ambiguous. Germline CDR1 and CDR2: SGHRS and YFSETQ. The CDR3 is 16 residues long. Trimming cost V 0 bases and J 1 base, with 12 bases left between them. The CDR3 is CASSLEAVKGTDTQYF. The CDR3 region has the DNA TGCGCCAGCAGCTTGGAGGCGGTTAAAGGCACAGATACGCAGTATTTT.

This chain links TRBV9 with TRBJ1-5; a weak D match, TRBD1 (5 bases). CDR1 is SGDLS and CDR2 is YYNGEE in the germline V gene. The CDR3 totals 13 residues. V lost 2 bases and J 8 bases, leaving 11 bases between the germline ends. CDR3 bases: TGTGCCAGCAGCGTGAATTCCAGGGAGCCCCAGCATTTT. Protein: CASSVNSREPQHF.